These 13 T cell receptor beta chains came from one sample sequenced in a study of OX40 agonist ivuxolimab in advanced cancers. TCRdb's table, derived via immunoSEQ multiplex PCR, lists solely in-frame clones and lacks some. This table holds about 61,000 clones, more than 70% found once. Here the sequenced sample was CD4+ or CD8+ T cells sorted from blood, taken in a trial of the OX40 agonist ivuxolimab. These receptors were collected from an adult with an advanced solid tumor such as melanoma, head and neck, liver or kidney cancer.

This rearrangement joins TRBV30 to TRBJ2-7; D possibly uses TRBD1 or TRBD2 (5 bases each). V lost 4 bases, J lost 4 bases, and 11 bases lay in between. The CDR3 is 12 amino acids. CDR1 is GTSNPN, CDR2 SVGIG, per germline (reference sequence). The DNA of the CDR3 is TGTGCCTGGAACGAGAGGGGTTACGAGCAGTACTTC. Translation: CAWNERGYEQYF.

The gene calls are TRBV4-1 and TRBJ2-7; 10 positions match TRBD2. CDR3 length: 14 residues. Trimming took 4 bases from V and 5 from J; bases not matched to a gene: 5. Germline values: CDR1 MGHRA, CDR2 YSYEKL. CDR3 region: CASSPGTSVNEQYF. The CDR3 DNA is TGCGCCAGCAGCCCCGGGACTAGCGTCAACGAGCAGTACTTC.

The V gene is TRBV4-2, the J gene TRBJ2-7; TRBD2 matches at 9 bases. The CDR3 length is 15 residues. The ends lost 1 base at V and 3 bases at J; junction bases unmatched: 4. Germline CDR1 and CDR2: LGHNA and YNFKEQ. The CDR3 loop is CASSQATSGYYEQYF. CDR3 in DNA: TGTGCCAGCAGCCAAGCGACTAGCGGATACTACGAGCAGTACTTC.

In this sample, this clone turned up a few times. The J gene is TRBJ1-5, the V gene TRBV7-9; D gene uncertain. The ends were cut back, 5 bases at V and 5 bases at J, with 10 bases in the middle. Germline-derived CDR1 and CDR2 are SEHNR and FQNEAQ (reference sequence). CDR3 size: 13 residues. CDR3 DNA sequence: TGTGCCAGCAGCCCGGACCAGTATCAGCCCCAGCATTTT. As protein: CASSPDQYQPQHF.

In its sample, this clone was seen a few times. This chain connects TRBV4-1 to TRBJ1-2; 7 positions match TRBD1. With 0 bases clipped from V and 2 bases from J, the junction kept 3 bases outside the gene matches. From germline, CDR1 is MGHRA and CDR2 YSYEKL. This CDR3 region has 15 residues. The CDR3 DNA reads as TGCGCCAGCAGCCAAGACGCAGGGGGGAACTATGGCTACACCTTC. Translation gives CASSQDAGGNYGYTF.

The rearrangement joins TRBV30 to TRBJ1-3, with D possibly TRBD1 on 6 matching bases. This CDR3 region has 15 residues. Trimming stripped 0 bases from V and 0 bases from J, with 9 bases between. The germline gives CDR1 GTSNPN, CDR2 SVGIG (reference sequence). The CDR3 here is CAWSVGGPSGNTIYF. The CDR3 bases are TGTGCCTGGAGTGTAGGGGGTCCCTCTGGAAACACCATATATTTT. Full variable domain (outside the CDR3, taken from reference TRBV30 and TRBJ1-3): SQTIHQWPATLVQPVGSPLSLECTVEGTSNPNLYWYRQAAGRGLQLLFYSVGIGQISSEVPQNLSASRPQDRQFILSSKKLLLSDSGFYLCAWSVGGPSGNTIYFGEGSWLTVV.

This rearrangement joins TRBV7-3 to TRBJ1-4, with 8 bases matching TRBD1. The V segment lost 2 bases and the J segment 7 bases; nucleotides outside the gene matches: 9. The length of the CDR3 is 16 residues. Germline values: CDR1 SGHTA, CDR2 FQGTGA. The CDR3 protein is CASSLGLTGGSEKLFF. CDR3 nucleotides: TGTGCCAGCAGCTTAGGGCTAACAGGGGGGAGTGAAAAACTGTTTTTT. Complete variable domain (other parts from reference TRBV7-3 and TRBJ1-4): GAGVSQTPSNKVTEKGKYVELRCDPISGHTALYWYRQSLGQGPEFLIYFQGTGAADDSGLPNDRFFAVRPEGSVSTLKIQRTERGDSAVYLCASSLGLTGGSEKLFFGSGTQLSVL.

The chain links TRBV25-1 to TRBJ1-1, with 7 nucleotides matching TRBD1. The CDR3 spans 13 residues. CDR1 and CDR2 (germline): MGHDK, SYGVNS. V was pared by 3 bases and J by 11 bases, with 9 bases of the junction left unmatched. The CDR3 spells CASSEEVTGRAFF. For the CDR3, the DNA is TGTGCCAGCAGTGAGGAAGTGACAGGGAGGGCTTTCTTT.

The rearrangement uses TRBV5-4 and TRBJ1-1, with D possibly TRBD1 on 6 matching bases. CDR1 is SGHNT, CDR2 YYREEE, per germline (reference sequence). The CDR3 length is 14 residues. Trimming stripped 9 bases from V and 0 bases from J, with 15 bases between. DNA of the CDR3: TGTGCCATTTCCCGGGGGGGCATGAACACTGAAGCTTTCTTT. Its protein is CAISRGGMNTEAFF.

A single count supports this clone. V is TRBV5-1 and J is TRBJ2-7; 7 bases align to TRBD1. The length of the CDR3 is 16 residues. V shed 4 bases, J shed 0 bases, and the junction held 10 bases outside the gene matches. CDR1 is SGHRS and CDR2 is YFSETQ in the germline V gene. Here the CDR3 DNA reads TGCGCCAGCAGCCTGACAGGGCTTTTAGGCTCCTACGAGCAGTACTTC. Translation: CASSLTGLLGSYEQYF.

The chain carries TRBV11-2 and TRBJ1-1; D is unresolved. The germline V and J ends were trimmed by 2 bases and 2 bases, with 24 bases remaining between them. Germline-derived CDR1 and CDR2 are SGHAT and FQNNGV. This CDR3 spans 19 amino acids. The chain's CDR3 is CASSLSFRRVSAGNTEAFF. In nucleotides, the CDR3 is TGTGCCAGCAGCTTAAGTTTCCGCCGGGTATCGGCAGGCAACACTGAAGCTTTCTTT.

The V gene is TRBV19, the J gene TRBJ1-3; D possibly corresponds to TRBD1 (6 bases). Germline V CDR1 and CDR2: LNHDA, SQIVND (reference sequence). V shed 4 bases and J shed 2 bases, with 12 bases lying between them. The CDR3 consists of 15 residues. The DNA for the CDR3 is TGTGCCAGTAGTACCCGACAGGTCCCTGGAAACACCATATATTTT. It yields the protein CASSTRQVPGNTIYF.

The chain couples TRBV29-1 to TRBJ2-7, with 9 bases aligning to TRBD1. Germline CDR1 and CDR2: SQVTM and ANQGSEA. Unmatched junction bases numbered 0, after V lost 7 bases and J lost 2 bases. The CDR3 covers 11 residues. CDR3 region: CSGQGAYEQYF. CDR3 DNA: TGCAGCGGACAGGGGGCCTACGAGCAGTACTTC.